This T cell receptor beta chain emerged from a study of T-cell reconstitution after alpha-beta-depleted transplantation in children. For TCRbeta, the library was prepared with unique molecular identifiers. One entry per CDR3 protein results from TCRdb running MiXCR on the PCR reads. The top ten clones hold around 0.96% of a sample with roughly 590,000 distinct CDR3 sequences, roughly 15% of them seen once. This clonotype was observed a few times. Germline values: CDR1 SGHTA, CDR2 FQGNSA. This CDR3 contains 14 residues. The germline V and J ends were trimmed by 5 bases and 10 bases, with 18 bases remaining between them.

The sample in question was PBMCs from the stem cell graft donor, obtained from the stem cell graft. The receptor was isolated from a human donor who donated a stem cell graft to a child with acute myeloid leukemia. This sequence joins TRBV7-2 and TRBJ2-4; the D call may be TRBD1 or TRBD2 (6 bases each). The CDR3 loop reads CASSPGAGNRIQYF. In DNA form, the CDR3 reads TGTGCCAGCAGCCCGGGGGCTGGAAATCGGATTCAGTACTTC.